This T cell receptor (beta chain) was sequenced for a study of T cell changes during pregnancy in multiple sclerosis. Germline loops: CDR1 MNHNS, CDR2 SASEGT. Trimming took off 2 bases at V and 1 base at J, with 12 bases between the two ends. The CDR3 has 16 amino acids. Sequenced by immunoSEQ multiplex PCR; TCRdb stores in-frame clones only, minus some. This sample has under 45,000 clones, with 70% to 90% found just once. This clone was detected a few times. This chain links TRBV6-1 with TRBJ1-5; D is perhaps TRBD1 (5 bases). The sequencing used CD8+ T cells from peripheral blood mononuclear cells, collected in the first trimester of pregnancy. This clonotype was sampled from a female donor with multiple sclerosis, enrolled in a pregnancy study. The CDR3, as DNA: TGTGCCAGCAGTGAATATCAGGGAGGAAGCAATCAGCCCCAGCATTTT. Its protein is CASSEYQGGSNQPQHF.